This is a list of T cell receptor beta chains from one sample in a study of blood T cell repertoires in COVID-19. The repertoire was sequenced with immunoSEQ multiplex PCR; TCRdb's copy has only in-frame clones and lacks some. The table has about 81,000 clones, 88% seen once; the top ten hold around 4.8%. Sample: peripheral blood. The source is an elderly woman with acute or convalescent COVID-19. The conserved cysteine and the conserved F or W are not part of the CDR3 here. The D gene is left open where the match is weak.

cdr3_aa,d_call,v_call,cdr3_length,j_call
ASSLRQGGEKTTEAF,TRBD1,TRBV4-1,15,TRBJ1-1
ASSQDRRKVCTNEKLF,.,TRBV3-1/TRBV3-2,16,TRBJ1-4
ASSLGLAGDNYQETQY,TRBD2,TRBV7-6,16,TRBJ2-5
ASGWDRGSGYT,TRBD1,TRBV6-5,11,TRBJ1-2
ASSLAGQVGNYGYT,TRBD1,TRBV5-1,14,TRBJ1-2
ASSIAGVLT,.,TRBV19,9,TRBJ2-6
ASSVEAGGPTYEQY,TRBD2,TRBV9,14,TRBJ2-7
ASSLAGAGDSPKKF,.,TRBV5-1,14,TRBJ2-1
ASSETGGLKTQY,TRBD1,TRBV9,12,TRBJ2-5
ASSSSTGSDYGYT,.,TRBV27,13,TRBJ1-2
ASSEVRGTYGYT,.,TRBV2,12,TRBJ1-2
ASSPVEDRYIQY,TRBD1,TRBV18,12,TRBJ2-4
ASRRASVASYNEQF,.,TRBV2,14,TRBJ2-1
ASSLWTGGYNEQF,TRBD1,TRBV7-3,13,TRBJ2-1
SVRRPYSYEQY,.,TRBV29-1,11,TRBJ2-7
ASSLGQGMDYGYT,TRBD1,TRBV7-2,13,TRBJ1-2
ASSHRGFEQY,.,TRBV3-1/TRBV3-2,10,TRBJ2-7
ASSVYRDSNTGELF,TRBD1,TRBV9,14,TRBJ2-2
ASSEMPGAGELF,.,TRBV5-1,12,TRBJ2-2
ASSPFGSGPETQY,TRBD2,TRBV9,13,TRBJ2-5
SGRLAGSGEQY,TRBD2,TRBV29-1,11,TRBJ2-7
ATSRAGQGNEQY,TRBD1,TRBV15,12,TRBJ2-7
ASRQRQEMNTEAF,.,TRBV7-9,13,TRBJ1-1
ASSSSQGTQY,.,TRBV7-3,10,TRBJ2-3
ASSGITGGNYGYT,TRBD1,TRBV6-5,13,TRBJ1-2
ASSYWAARVTGELF,.,TRBV6-2/TRBV6-3,14,TRBJ2-2
ASSVGGGRNEQF,.,TRBV9,12,TRBJ2-1
ASRYQGLLSNQPQH,.,TRBV23-1,14,TRBJ1-5
ASSYSRGEKLF,.,TRBV6-6,11,TRBJ1-4
SAIGSTREQY,.,TRBV29-1,10,TRBJ2-7
SVAPGVGQPQH,.,TRBV29-1,11,TRBJ1-5
ASSQGEGPFNIQY,TRBD2,TRBV4-3,13,TRBJ2-4
ASSPHTSAGGELF,TRBD2,TRBV4-1,13,TRBJ2-2
ASSANGYEQY,.,TRBV5-4,10,TRBJ2-7
ATSSEGGSGETQY,TRBD2,TRBV15,13,TRBJ2-5
ASSVNNEQF,.,TRBV25-1,9,TRBJ2-1
ASSPHRYTGELF,.,TRBV14,12,TRBJ2-2
ASSISGQGLDTQY,TRBD1,TRBV19,13,TRBJ2-3
ASSHVSDRAWEQY,TRBD1,TRBV14,13,TRBJ2-7
ASSFRQGTTEAF,TRBD1,TRBV5-1,12,TRBJ1-1
ASSFTLNTEAF,.,TRBV7-2,11,TRBJ1-1